The clone carrying this TCR beta chain is medium-sized. Antigen unknown. The sample is drawn from a study of HIV-infected patients and healthy controls. Findings and limits, study-wide: HIV-associated CDR3 frequencies dropped significantly during therapy; CMV-associated ones, mostly rising, changed nonsignificantly. Compared with untreated HIV+ repertoires, healthy controls showed roughly threefold more distinct CDR3s and higher Shannon diversity.

Around 530 ng RNA was reverse transcribed with alpha and beta constant-region primers. Separate chain-specific third strand synthesis with multiplexing indices produced the alpha and beta libraries. The cDNA received a 5' RACE adapter containing a random hexamer plus an SP2 sequencing primer site. TCRdb re-analysed the 5' RACE reads in MiXCR, keeping a single row per CDR3 protein. The profile shows 8,500 to 11,000 distinct CDR3 sequences, approximately 8% of them singletons. All unsorted peripheral T cells were captured because whole blood was used without fractionation. The TCR was taken from an adult in good health. The material sequenced was blood.

This CDR3 reads CASSFDSPRSGNTIYF. The DNA for the CDR3 is TGTGCCAGCAGTTTTGACAGTCCTCGCTCTGGAAACACCATATATTTT. The chain uses TRBV6-5 and TRBJ1-3, with D possibly being TRBD1 (5 bases). Deletions cut 4 bases from V and 0 bases from J, with 13 bases between. CDR3 length: 16 amino acids. Germline V gene lookup returns CDR1 MNHEY and CDR2 SVGAGI.